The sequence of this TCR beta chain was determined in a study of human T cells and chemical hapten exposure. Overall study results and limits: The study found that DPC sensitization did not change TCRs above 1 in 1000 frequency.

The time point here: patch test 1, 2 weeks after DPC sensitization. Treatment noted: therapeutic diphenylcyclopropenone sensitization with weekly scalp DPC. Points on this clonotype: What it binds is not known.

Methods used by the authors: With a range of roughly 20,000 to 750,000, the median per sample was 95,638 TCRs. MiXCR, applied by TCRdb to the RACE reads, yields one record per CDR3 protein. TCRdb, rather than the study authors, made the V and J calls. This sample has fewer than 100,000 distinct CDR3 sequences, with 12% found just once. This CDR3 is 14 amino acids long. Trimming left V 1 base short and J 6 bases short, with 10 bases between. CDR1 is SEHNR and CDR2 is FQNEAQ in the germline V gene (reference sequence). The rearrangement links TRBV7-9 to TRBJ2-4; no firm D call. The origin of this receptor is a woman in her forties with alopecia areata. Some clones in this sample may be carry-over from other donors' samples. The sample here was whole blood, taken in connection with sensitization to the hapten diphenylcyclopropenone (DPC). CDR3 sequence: CASSLGGYRNIQYF. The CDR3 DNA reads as TGTGCCAGCAGCTTAGGTGGCTATAGAAACATTCAGTACTTC.